A selection of T cell receptor beta chains follows, all from one sample in a study of T cell responses to AZD1222 COVID-19 vaccine. Profiling relied on immunoSEQ multiplex PCR, and the TCRdb table lists in-frame clones only, not all of them. Here the sample spans 95,000 to 110,000 clones, 75% to 90% being singletons. The source was peripheral blood, collected on day 0 of AZD1222 vaccination. The receptors originated from an adult in good health. The CDR3 runs from the conserved cysteine through the conserved F or W. The D gene is left open where the match is weak. Not all rows give a size; the values are once, few, many and, for expanded clones, a class.

TRBJ2-1 TRBV3-1/TRBV3-2 - - TGTGCCAGCAGCCAAGATCTCGGGGCGCGGGGTTACAATGAGCAGTTCTTC CASSQDLGARGYNEQFF
TRBJ1-4 TRBV19 TRBD1 - TGTGCCAGTAGTAATACAGGGGGCGTCCTTAATGAAAAACTGTTTTTT CASSNTGGVLNEKLFF
TRBJ2-3 TRBV3-1/TRBV3-2 - few TGTGCCAGCAGCCCTGGGACAGATACGCAGTATTTT CASSPGTDTQYF
TRBJ1-1 TRBV7-8 - - TGTGCCAGCAGCCCGCTCATGAACACTGAAGCTTTCTTT CASSPLMNTEAFF
TRBJ2-1 TRBV7-2 - - TGTGCCAGCAGCGGGGCGGGTGATGAGCAGTTCTTC CASSGAGDEQFF
TRBJ1-1 TRBV3-1/TRBV3-2 - - TGTGCCAGCAGCCCGGCCCAGCTAACGGGCACTGAAGCTTTCTTT CASSPAQLTGTEAFF
TRBJ1-2 TRBV18 TRBD1 - TGTGCCAGCTCACGGGACAGTAGCTATGGCTACACCTTC CASSRDSSYGYTF
TRBJ1-3 TRBV7-2 TRBD1 - TGTGCCAGCAGGCGACAGGGGTCTGGGAACACCATATATTTT CASRRQGSGNTIYF
TRBJ1-2 TRBV20-1 - - TGCAGTGCTAGAGACTTCCCTGGCTACACCTTC CSARDFPGYTF
TRBJ2-5 TRBV5-1 TRBD1 - TGCGCCAGCAGTAGCACAGGGGGACAAGAGACCCAGTACTTC CASSSTGGQETQYF
TRBJ1-6 TRBV7-2 - - TGTGCCAGCAGCAGGCGGGCGAGGGCGAATAATTCACCCCTCCACTTT CASSRRARANNSPLHF
TRBJ2-5 TRBV5-1 TRBD2 - TGCGCCTCAACCGGGACTAGCGGGAGATACCAAGAGACCCAGTACTTC CASTGTSGRYQETQYF
TRBJ1-2 TRBV7-9 - - TGTGCCAGCAGTTCCGGGGACACTAACTATGGCTACACCTTC CASSSGDTNYGYTF
TRBJ2-1 TRBV14 - - TGTGCCAGCAGCCCAGTATCGGTTGGACAGTTCTTC CASSPVSVGQFF
TRBJ2-3 TRBV28 - - TGTGCCAGCAGTTCCGGCCTCACAGATACGCAGTATTTT CASSSGLTDTQYF
TRBJ2-1 TRBV7-8 TRBD1 - TGTGCCAGCAGCCTCCCCGGGACAGGGAGAAATGAGCAGTTCTTC CASSLPGTGRNEQFF
TRBJ2-5 TRBV3-1/TRBV3-2 - - TGTGCCAGCAGCCACTCCGGGCCACAGGAGACCCAGTACTTC CASSHSGPQETQYF
TRBJ1-3 TRBV5-1 - - TGCGCCAGCAGCCTGTCCACAGGGCGGGGAAACACCATATATTTT CASSLSTGRGNTIYF
TRBJ2-7 TRBV7-2 - - TGTGCCAGCAGCTTAGTCGGCGAGCAGTACTTC CASSLVGEQYF
TRBJ2-7 TRBV4-3 - - TGCGCCAGCAGCCAAGGGACGGGGGACTCCTACGAGCAGTACTTC CASSQGTGDSYEQYF
TRBJ1-4 TRBV10-1 TRBD1 - TGCGCCAGCAGTGAGAACCCGGACAGGCCCGAAAAACTGTTTTTT CASSENPDRPEKLFF
TRBJ1-6 TRBV6-5 - - TGTGCCAGCCGAATCCTCAGGGGTTCACCCCTCCACTTT CASRILRGSPLHF
TRBJ2-2 TRBV9 TRBD2 - TGTGCCAGCAGCCTTGGGGGGGTAGCGGGAGAGACCGGGGAGCTGTTTTTT CASSLGGVAGETGELFF
TRBJ1-2 TRBV5-1 TRBD1 - TGCGCCAGCAGCTTGGACGGACAGGGGAAATATGGCTACACCTTC CASSLDGQGKYGYTF
TRBJ1-2 TRBV7-9 TRBD1 - TGTGCCAGCAGTCTTGACGGGACAGACTATGGCTACACCTTC CASSLDGTDYGYTF
TRBJ2-7 TRBV6-5 - - TGTGCCAGCAGTTACTCTTTCGAATACGAGCAGTACTTC CASSYSFEYEQYF
TRBJ1-1 TRBV7-9 - once TGTGCCAGCAGCTTACGTCAGGGGTCGGACACTGAAGCTTTCTTT CASSLRQGSDTEAFF
TRBJ1-1 TRBV27 - once TGTGCCAGCAGTCCCAGGGCGTTGAACACTGAAGCTTTCTTT CASSPRALNTEAFF
TRBJ2-2 TRBV27 - - TGTGCCAGCAGTTTACCAGGTACCGGGGAGCTGTTTTTT CASSLPGTGELFF
TRBJ1-2 TRBV10-2 - - TGCGCCAGCAGTGAGGATACTAACTATGGCTACACCTTC CASSEDTNYGYTF
TRBJ1-2 TRBV30 - - TGTGCCTGGAGAGCCAACTTCCAGGGGACCGCTTACACCTTC CAWRANFQGTAYTF
TRBJ1-1 TRBV3-1/TRBV3-2 - - TGTGCCAGCAGCCAAAGCGGTGGTGGGACAACGACTGAAGCTTTCTTT CASSQSGGGTTTEAFF
TRBJ2-1 TRBV19 - - TGTGCCAATCGAGGACGGTGCTACAATGAGCAGTTCTTC CANRGRCYNEQFF
TRBJ2-7 TRBV7-2 - - TGTGCCAGCAGCCCCGGCGCCCCCTACGAGCAGTACTTC CASSPGAPYEQYF
TRBJ2-3 TRBV5-1 TRBD1 - TGCGCCAGCAGCTCTACGGACAGGGGAGATACGCAGTATTTT CASSSTDRGDTQYF
TRBJ1-1 TRBV20-1 - - TGCAGTGCTGAGGACGCTGAAGCTTTCTTT CSAEDAEAFF
TRBJ2-1 TRBV9 - - TGTGCCAGCAGCGTAGCTACAGGGGGGGATGAGCAGTTCTTC CASSVATGGDEQFF
TRBJ1-2 TRBV6-5 - once TGTGCCAGCATTCAGGAGGGGGGCAGGGGCTACACCTTC CASIQEGGRGYTF
TRBJ2-1 TRBV11-2 TRBD2 - TGTGCCAGCAGCCTCCTAGCGGGGGGGCAAAATGAGCAGTTCTTC CASSLLAGGQNEQFF
TRBJ1-4 TRBV28 TRBD1 - TGTGCCAGCTTGGACAGGAATAATGAAAAACTGTTTTTT CASLDRNNEKLFF
TRBJ2-7 TRBV28 TRBD2 - TGTGCCAGCAGCCCAGCATTTAGCGGGAGTAAATACGAGCAGTACTTC CASSPAFSGSKYEQYF
TRBJ2-1 TRBV6-4 - few TGTGCCAGCAGTGAAGTAGGTCGGACTGGGAAGCAGTTCTTC CASSEVGRTGKQFF
TRBJ1-2 TRBV7-3 TRBD1 - TGTGCCAGCAGCCGAACCGGGACAGGGGAGGGCTACACCTTC CASSRTGTGEGYTF
TRBJ1-6 TRBV7-2 - - TGTGCCAGCAGCTTAGGACGACCAGGGAGCTCCTATAATTCACCCCTCCACTTT CASSLGRPGSSYNSPLHF
TRBJ1-3 TRBV19 TRBD1 - TGTGCCAGCCTAAAAGAGGGACAGGGGGCTGGCGGTGGAAACACCATATATTTT CASLKEGQGAGGGNTIYF
TRBJ1-6 TRBV19 - - TGTGCCAGTAGTATTTGGAATTCACCCCTCCACTTT CASSIWNSPLHF
TRBJ1-1 TRBV30 - - TGTGCCTGGAATTATCAGGCGTTAATGAACACTGAAGCTTTCTTT CAWNYQALMNTEAFF
TRBJ1-3 TRBV19 - - TGTGCCAGTGAACAGGGAAGCTCTGGAAACACCATATATTTT CASEQGSSGNTIYF
TRBJ2-4 TRBV18 - - TGTGCCAGCTCGCTGGACCCTCCAGGCATTCAGTACTTC CASSLDPPGIQYF
TRBJ1-2 TRBV6-1 - - TGTGCCAGCAGTTCACAGAGAACTAACTATGGCTACACCTTC CASSSQRTNYGYTF
TRBJ2-5 TRBV7-7 - - TGTGCTAGCAGTCTCGCCGGGACCCAGTACTTC CASSLAGTQYF
TRBJ2-3 TRBV24-1 - - TGTGCCACCAGTGAGGGGACAGATACGCAGTATTTT CATSEGTDTQYF
TRBJ1-3 TRBV9 - - TGTGCCAGCAGCGTAGCTGGGACACTCTCTGGAAACACCATATATTTT CASSVAGTLSGNTIYF
TRBJ1-1 TRBV25-1 - - TGTGCCAGCAGTGAACTAGGAAACACTGAAGCTTTCTTT CASSELGNTEAFF